Following are 26 T cell receptor beta chains from one sample sequenced in a study of blood T cells in healthy people across ages. The use of a sample-barcoded 5' primer and a J-beta primer mix characterized a second PCR of roughly 7 to 12 cycles. TCRdb called the 5' RACE reads again in MiXCR, with one record for every CDR3 protein. The sample includes under 800,000 distinct CDR3 sequences, roughly two fifths of them seen just once. The sequencing input was blood. The receptors here all came from a woman aged 55-70 years in good health.

With respect to this clonotype: The junction differs from germline at one of its ends, possibly a read error. V and J are TRBV3-1 and TRBJ1-6; D is possibly TRBD1 (5 bases). Germline CDR1 and CDR2: LGHDT and YNNKEL (reference sequence). This CDR3 has 15 amino acids. The CDR3 loop reads CASGHGLGRKSPLHF. The CDR3 bases are TGTGCCAGCGGCCATGGACTGGGGCGCAAGTCACCCCTCCACTTT.

This sequence joins TRBV9 and TRBJ1-4; the D gene is possibly TRBD1 (5 bases). V was clipped by 4 bases and J by 7 bases, with 20 bases between them. The CDR3 spans 16 residues. Per the germline V gene, CDR1 is SGDLS and CDR2 is YYNGEE. The CDR3 loop is CASSNPGLIGREKLFF. CDR3 nucleotide sequence: TGTGCCAGCAGCAACCCGGGACTTATAGGCCGTGAAAAACTGTTTTTT.

The J gene is TRBJ2-1, the V gene TRBV20-1, with TRBD2 matching 8 bases. This CDR3 region has 12 residues. The V segment lost 2 bases and the J segment 10 bases; nucleotides outside the gene matches: 4. Germline values: CDR1 DFQATT, CDR2 SNEGSKA (reference sequence). CDR3: CSARWLAGEQFF. CDR3 DNA: TGCAGTGCTAGATGGCTAGCGGGCGAGCAGTTCTTC.

This chain connects TRBV2 to TRBJ2-7; 7 nucleotides line up with TRBD1. CDR1 is SNHLY, CDR2 FYNNEI, per germline. This CDR3 region has 16 residues. The J segment lost 5 bases and the V segment lost 0 bases, leaving 10 bases of the junction unmatched. The CDR3 DNA reads as TGTGCCAGCAGTGAAGCGCAGGCGACAGGGAGAAACGAGCAGTACTTC. It encodes CASSEAQATGRNEQYF. Full variable domain (remainder filled in from reference TRBV2 and TRBJ2-7): EPEVTQTPSHQVTQMGQEVILRCVPISNHLYFYWYRQILGQKVEFLVSFYNNEISEKSEIFDDQFSVERPDGSNFTLKIRSTKLEDSAMYFCASSEAQATGRNEQYFGPGTRLTVT.

The table lists this clonotype with a few counts. This rearrangement joins TRBV6-6 to TRBJ2-7; TRBD1 might be the D (6 bases). CDR3 length equals 13 residues. Trimming left V 6 bases short and J 2 bases short, with 11 bases between. Germline V gene lookup returns CDR1 MNHNY and CDR2 SVGAGI (reference sequence). CDR3 region: CASRPTGPYEQYF. The CDR3 coding sequence is TGTGCCAGCAGACCGACAGGTCCCTACGAGCAGTACTTC.

This clonotype has a handful of counts. This chain joins TRBV7-9 and TRBJ2-5, with 11 bases lining up with TRBD2. CDR1 is SEHNR and CDR2 is FQNEAQ in the germline V gene (reference sequence). The CDR3 covers 17 residues. With V trimmed by 4 bases and J by 3 bases, 10 bases remained unmatched. The CDR3: CASSSLPPGLAEETQYF. CDR3 nucleotide sequence: TGTGCCAGCAGCTCGCTGCCTCCGGGACTAGCGGAAGAGACCCAGTACTTC.

The V call is TRBV4-2, the J call TRBJ2-1; D is possibly TRBD1 or TRBD2 (5 bases each). Gene TRBJ2-7 matches the end of the DNA better, so the J call may be wrong. The CDR3 totals 14 residues. The germline gives CDR1 LGHNA, CDR2 YNFKEQ. The CDR3 nucleotides read TGTGCCAGCAGCCAGGCCGGGACCTACAATGAGCAGTACTTC. Amino acids: CASSQAGTYNEQYF.

This clonotype was observed a handful of times. The chain combines TRBV2 with TRBJ2-5, with D perhaps given as TRBD1 or TRBD2 (5 bases each). With 6 bases removed from V and 2 bases from J, the gap between germline ends came to 13 bases. The CDR3 length is 14 residues. Germline V lookup: CDR1 SNHLY, CDR2 FYNNEI. The CDR3, as DNA: TGTGCCAGCAGGCCGGGACGGACTCAAGAGACCCAGTACTTC. This gives the protein CASRPGRTQETQYF.

A few counts support this clonotype. The chain combines TRBV5-1 with TRBJ2-5; tentatively, D is TRBD2 (7 bases). The CDR3 runs to 15 residues. V lost 4 bases and J 11 bases, leaving 24 bases between the germline ends. Germline lookup yields CDR1 SGHRS and CDR2 YFSETQ. Here the CDR3 reads CASSPGRGGDNEQYF. As DNA, the CDR3 is TGCGCCAGCAGCCCGGGGCGCGGGGGCGACAATGAGCAGTACTTC.

Remarks on this clonotype: A much bigger clone sits one base away, suggesting this may be a read error. This chain connects TRBV11-2 to TRBJ2-4; 7 nucleotides agree with TRBD1. The CDR3 extends over 11 amino acids. The germline CDR1 and CDR2 sequences are SGHAT and FQNNGV. The V and J ends lost 5 bases and 15 bases, in that order; junction bases with no gene match: 7. The CDR3 sequence is CASSLDRELYF. CDR3 DNA: TGTGCCAGCAGCCTTGACAGGGAGTTGTACTTC. Full variable domain (remainder filled in from reference TRBV11-2 and TRBJ2-4): EAGVAQSPRYKIIEKRQSVAFWCNPISGHATLYWYQQILGQGPKLLIQFQNNGVVDDSQLPKDRFSAERLKGVDSTLKIQPAKLEDSAVYLCASSLDRELYFGAGTRLSVL.

This rearrangement joins TRBV2 to TRBJ2-7, with TRBD2 identical over 8 bases. Germline V gene sequence: CDR1 SNHLY, CDR2 FYNNEI. The CDR3 is 14 residues long. The V segment lost 8 bases and the J segment 2 bases; nucleotides outside the gene matches: 8. CDR3 DNA sequence: TGTGCCAGCCAGACTAGCGTGACGACCTACGAGCAGTACTTC. Its protein product is CASQTSVTTYEQYF.

This clonotype was detected a few times. The genes are TRBV6-5 and TRBJ2-7, with D maybe TRBD2 (5 bases). This CDR3 contains 12 residues. V dropped 0 bases and J dropped 9 bases, with 9 bases sitting between them. CDR1 and CDR2 (germline): MNHEY, SVGAGI. The CDR3 loop reads CASSYSGAGQYF. The CDR3 nucleotides read TGTGCCAGCAGTTACTCGGGCGCGGGGCAGTACTTC.

The chain uses TRBV7-8 and TRBJ1-4, with 9 bases matching TRBD1. V lost 1 base, J lost 7 bases, and 10 bases stayed unmatched. The CDR3 is 17 residues long. The germline V gene has CDR1 SGHVS and CDR2 FQNEAQ. The CDR3 reads CASSLEFPGQGREKLFF. For the CDR3, the DNA is TGTGCCAGCAGCTTAGAGTTTCCGGGACAGGGACGTGAAAAACTGTTTTTT.

The chain is built from TRBV7-2 and TRBJ2-3; weak D call: TRBD1 (6 bases). The CDR3 runs 15 residues. V shed 3 bases and J shed 0 bases, with 10 bases lying between them. Germline CDR1 SGHTA, CDR2 FQGNSA. CDR3 residues: CASSFNQGSTDTQYF. DNA for the CDR3: TGTGCCAGCAGCTTTAACCAGGGGAGCACAGATACGCAGTATTTT.

The V and J genes are TRBV2 and TRBJ2-5; 10 bases are a match to TRBD1. The DNA matches TRBJ2-7 better at its end, which makes the J call doubtful. Germline-derived CDR1 and CDR2 are SNHLY and FYNNEI. CDR3 size: 13 residues. The DNA for the CDR3 is TGTGCCAGCAGTTACGACAGGGGGCTCGAGCAGTACTTC. Translating it yields CASSYDRGLEQYF.

This sequence joins TRBV29-1 and TRBJ1-5; the D gene is possibly TRBD1 (5 bases). The germline V and J ends were trimmed by 4 bases and 6 bases, with 13 bases remaining between them. The germline gives CDR1 SQVTM, CDR2 ANQGSEA. The CDR3 runs 13 residues. CDR3 residues: CSVAWGFAQPQHF. The CDR3 DNA follows: TGCAGCGTTGCCTGGGGCTTCGCTCAGCCCCAGCATTTT.

This clonotype was picked up many times. This chain uses TRBV12-3 or TRBV12-4 with TRBJ2-6; 10 nucleotides match TRBD1. This CDR3 has 22 amino acids. With 6 bases clipped from V and 0 bases from J, the junction kept 20 bases outside the gene matches. CDR3 coding DNA: TGTGCCAGCAGCCAACTGGCTTCTAAGGGACAGGGGATCCTCTCTGGGGCCAACGTCCTGACTTTC. Translation: CASSQLASKGQGILSGANVLTF.

This clonotype appeared a few times. The chain has TRBV12-3 or TRBV12-4 and TRBJ2-3; TRBD2 is a possible D gene (7 bases). The CDR3 sequence is 14 residues long. Trimming pared 4 bases from V and 4 bases from J, leaving 12 bases between. In DNA form, the CDR3 reads TGTGCCAGCAGTTCTACAGGGAGGGCAGATACGCAGTATTTT. Translated: CASSSTGRADTQYF.

This sequence joins TRBV12-3 or TRBV12-4 and TRBJ1-1, with TRBD1 matching over 8 bases. This CDR3 comprises 13 residues. The V gene end was trimmed by 6 bases and the J gene end by 8 bases; junction bases not matched to a gene: 8. The CDR3 reads CASSAAWDREAFF. CDR3 nucleotide sequence: TGTGCCAGCAGCGCCGCTTGGGACAGGGAAGCTTTCTTT.

This clonotype was recorded a few times. The V gene is TRBV27, the J gene TRBJ1-1, with a possible D match to TRBD1 (5 bases). Trimming removed 3 bases from V and 2 bases from J, with 7 bases in between. The CDR3 consists of 13 residues. The germline V gene encodes CDR1 MNHEY and CDR2 SMNVEV (reference sequence). CDR3 sequence: CASSFDRNTEAFF. The CDR3, as DNA: TGTGCCAGCAGTTTTGACAGAAACACTGAAGCTTTCTTT.

As to this clonotype: A much larger clone differs by one base, so this may be a read error. V is TRBV7-2 and J is TRBJ2-4; D might be TRBD1 (6 bases). The germline CDR1 and CDR2 sequences are SGHTA and FQGNSA. Trimming left V 4 bases short and J 13 bases short, with 20 bases between. The CDR3 is 14 amino acids. DNA of the CDR3: TGTGCCAGCAGCTCTCGACAGGCGAACAATGAGCAGTACTTC. Residues: CASSSRQANNEQYF.

This clonotype was detected a few times. V is TRBV11-2 and J is TRBJ2-7; 10 bases agree with TRBD2. The J segment lost 4 bases and the V segment lost 4 bases, leaving 10 bases of the junction unmatched. This CDR3 region has 16 residues. Germline CDR1 reads SGHAT; CDR2 reads FQNNGV. CDR3 amino acids: CASSSRTSGDRYEQYF. In DNA form, the CDR3 reads TGTGCCAGCAGCTCCCGAACTAGCGGGGACCGATACGAGCAGTACTTC.

This CDR3 reads CATLNSQGSNEQFF. CDR3 in DNA: TGTGCCACCCTGAACTCACAGGGTAGTAATGAGCAGTTCTTC. This chain connects TRBV7-9 to TRBJ2-1; weak D call: TRBD1 (6 bases). Germline loops: CDR1 SEHNR, CDR2 FQNEAQ (reference sequence). V was cut by 10 bases and J by 7 bases, with 20 bases left in between. The CDR3 is 14 amino acids. Drawing the rest from reference TRBV7-9 and TRBJ2-1, the complete variable domain is DTGVSQNPRHKITKRGQNVTFRCDPISEHNRLYWYRQTLGQGPEFLTYFQNEAQLEKSRLLSDRFSAERPKGSFSTLEIQRTEQGDSAMYLCATLNSQGSNEQFFGPGTRLTVL.

This clonotype was counted only a few times. The chain joins TRBV6-5 to TRBJ2-1, with D possibly being TRBD1 or TRBD2 (6 bases each). Germline V gene lookup returns CDR1 MNHEY and CDR2 SVGAGI. The CDR3 sequence is 14 residues long. The V end lost 6 bases, the J end lost 8 bases, and 17 bases lay between the germline ends. The CDR3 DNA reads TGTGCCAGCAGCATACAGGGATGGAGGGATGAGCAGTTCTTC. The encoded protein is CASSIQGWRDEQFF.

V usage is TRBV20-1 and J usage is TRBJ2-3; 7 nucleotides match TRBD2. V lost 6 bases, J lost 7 bases, and 16 bases stayed unmatched. This CDR3 is 15 amino acids long. Germline CDR1 reads DFQATT; CDR2 reads SNEGSKA (reference sequence). The DNA of the CDR3 is TGCAGTGCACGAGGCGGGAGCGCCCGCACCCATACGCAGTATTTT. Residues: CSARGGSARTHTQYF.

This clonotype was seen just once. The rearrangement joins TRBV5-1 to TRBJ2-3, with D tentatively TRBD2 (5 bases). The V gene lost 6 bases and the J gene lost 1 base, with 15 bases spanning the gap. The CDR3 is 15 amino acids. Per germline, CDR1 SGHRS and CDR2 YFSETQ. Here the CDR3 DNA reads TGCGCCAGCACCCGGGGAGAGCTTGGCACAGATACGCAGTATTTT. Amino acids: CASTRGELGTDTQYF. The variable domain in full, with the rest retrieved from reference TRBV5-1 and TRBJ2-3, is KAGVTQTPRYLIKTRGQQVTLSCSPISGHRSVSWYQQTPGQGLQFLFEYFSETQRNKGNFPGRFSGRQFSNSRSEMNVSTLELGDSALYLCASTRGELGTDTQYFGPGTRLTVL.